The 18 T cell receptor beta chains presented below share a single source sample, sequenced in a study of OX40 agonist ivuxolimab in advanced cancers. Using immunoSEQ multiplex PCR, the repertoire was profiled, and TCRdb retains in-frame clones only, with some absent. This sample has 65,000 to 70,000 clones, with 87% found just once. Sequenced material: CD4+ or CD8+ T cells sorted from blood, taken in a trial of the OX40 agonist ivuxolimab. Receptors were obtained from an adult with an advanced solid tumor such as melanoma, head and neck, liver or kidney cancer.

This clone was seen once. V is TRBV7-9 and J is TRBJ1-4, with D hard to call. The length of the CDR3 is 12 residues. The V and J ends lost 3 bases and 8 bases respectively, with 7 bases between them. Germline values: CDR1 SEHNR, CDR2 FQNEAQ (reference sequence). CDR3 amino acids: CASSFAREKLFF. As DNA, the CDR3 is TGTGCCAGCAGCTTTGCAAGGGAAAAACTGTTTTTT.

The chain couples TRBV7-9 to TRBJ1-4; 7 nucleotides agree with TRBD1. CDR1 SEHNR and CDR2 FQNEAQ come from the germline V gene (reference sequence). With 3 bases clipped from V and 8 bases from J, the junction kept 6 bases outside the gene matches. The CDR3 loop spans 14 amino acids. This CDR3 reads CASSFRQGGEKLFF. CDR3 DNA: TGTGCCAGCAGCTTCCGACAGGGTGGGGAAAAACTGTTTTTT.

The rearrangement links TRBV2 to TRBJ2-3; D possibly corresponds to TRBD2 (5 bases). Trimming cost V 4 bases and J 6 bases, with 5 bases left between them. The CDR3 runs 11 residues. In germline, CDR1 is SNHLY, CDR2 FYNNEI. The DNA of the CDR3 is TGTGCCAGCAGTGCGGGGGATACGCAGTATTTT. This gives the protein CASSAGDTQYF.

The chain employs TRBV18 and TRBJ2-7; possible D gene TRBD2, 6 bases. Trimming took off 2 bases at V and 3 bases at J, with 14 bases between the two ends. The CDR3 is 15 residues long. Germline V gene sequence: CDR1 KGHSH, CDR2 LQKENI. The CDR3 coding sequence is TGTGCCAGCTCACCAAAGTCCGGGGAGGTCTACGAGCAGTACTTC. Protein product: CASSPKSGEVYEQYF. The full variable domain, its missing parts supplied by reference TRBV18 and TRBJ2-7, is NAGVMQNPRHLVRRRGQEARLRCSPMKGHSHVYWYRQLPEEGLKFMVYLQKENIIDESGMPKERFSAEFPKEGPSILRIQQVVRGDSAAYFCASSPKSGEVYEQYFGPGTRLTVT.

This rearrangement joins TRBV5-1 to TRBJ2-2; D is unresolved. The germline V gene has CDR1 SGHRS and CDR2 YFSETQ. Trimming left V 0 bases short and J 6 bases short, with 9 bases between. The CDR3 sequence is 14 residues long. CDR3 protein: CASSLEADAGELFF. The CDR3 coding sequence is TGCGCCAGCAGCTTGGAGGCCGACGCCGGGGAGCTGTTTTTT.

In DNA, the CDR3 is TGTGCCAGCAGTGAATACAGGGGAGGCACTGAAGCTTTCTTT. It is translated as CASSEYRGGTEAFF. The rearrangement uses TRBV2 and TRBJ1-1, with TRBD1 matching over 7 bases. Germline trimming cut 2 bases from V and 4 bases from J; bases unmatched to any gene: 4. Germline CDR1 is SNHLY and CDR2 is FYNNEI. This CDR3 is 14 amino acids long.

The gene calls are TRBV7-2 and TRBJ1-5; perhaps TRBD1 as D (5 bases). With 2 bases removed from V and 6 bases from J, the gap between germline ends came to 17 bases. The CDR3 has 16 residues. Germline V gene data show CDR1 as SGHTA and CDR2 as FQGNSA. CDR3 in DNA: TGTGCCAGCAGCTTAACGGGACCGAGGGAAGGTCAGCCCCAGCATTTT. This codes for CASSLTGPREGQPQHF.

This chain connects TRBV7-6 to TRBJ2-7, with D unclear. Trimming shortened V by 2 bases and J by 0 bases, and 8 bases separated the two germline ends. The germline V gene encodes CDR1 SGHVS and CDR2 FNYEAQ. The CDR3 extends over 14 amino acids. The CDR3 sequence: CASSLTRSSYEQYF. CDR3 bases: TGTGCCAGCAGCTTAACAAGGAGCTCCTACGAGCAGTACTTC.

The chain joins TRBV5-1 to TRBJ1-6; 7 nucleotides align to TRBD1. V lost 4 bases, J lost 5 bases, and 3 bases stayed unmatched. This CDR3 comprises 14 residues. The V gene's germline CDR1 is SGHRS and CDR2 YFSETQ. DNA of the CDR3: TGCGCCAGCAGCCTGGGACAGAATAATTCACCCCTCCACTTT. Protein product: CASSLGQNNSPLHF. The full variable domain, rest sourced from reference TRBV5-1 and TRBJ1-6, is KAGVTQTPRYLIKTRGQQVTLSCSPISGHRSVSWYQQTPGQGLQFLFEYFSETQRNKGNFPGRFSGRQFSNSRSEMNVSTLELGDSALYLCASSLGQNNSPLHFGNGTRLTVT.

V usage is TRBV5-5 and J usage is TRBJ2-5; D is ambiguous. Per germline, CDR1 SGHKS and CDR2 YYEKEE (reference sequence). V lost 2 bases, J lost 1 base, and 9 bases lay in between. CDR3 length equals 14 residues. This CDR3 reads CASSFKFLQETQYF. CDR3 sequence (DNA): TGTGCCAGCAGCTTTAAATTCCTCCAAGAGACCCAGTACTTC.

The V call is TRBV6-5, the J call TRBJ1-1; D unclear. CDR1 MNHEY and CDR2 SVGAGI come from the germline V gene. The CDR3 extends over 15 amino acids. V dropped 2 bases and J dropped 3 bases, with 13 bases sitting between them. Here the CDR3 reads CASSYGSDGYTEAFF. The CDR3, as DNA: TGTGCCAGCAGTTACGGGTCTGACGGGTACACTGAAGCTTTCTTT.

The chain combines TRBV28 with TRBJ2-3; weak D call: TRBD1 (7 bases). The CDR3 consists of 15 residues. Germline CDR1 MDHEN, CDR2 SYDVKM. V lost 5 bases and J lost 0, with 12 bases in between. CDR3 sequence reads: CASSPTGTSTDTQYF. The CDR3 DNA follows: TGTGCCAGCAGTCCGACAGGGACTAGCACAGATACGCAGTATTTT.

The rearrangement joins TRBV7-2 to TRBJ1-6, with D possibly TRBD1 on 5 matching bases. Germline loops: CDR1 SGHTA, CDR2 FQGNSA. Trimming removed 5 bases from V and 14 bases from J, with 22 bases in between. The CDR3 is made up of 15 amino acids. CDR3 sequence: CASSLDTTVGRALHF. Here the CDR3 DNA reads TGTGCCAGCAGCCTGGACACTACCGTCGGGAGGGCCCTCCACTTT. The full variable domain, its missing parts supplied by reference TRBV7-2 and TRBJ1-6, is GAGVSQSPSNKVTEKGKDVELRCDPISGHTALYWYRQSLGQGLEFLIYFQGNSAPDKSGLPSDRFSAERTGGSVSTLTIQRTQQEDSAVYLCASSLDTTVGRALHFGNGTRLTVT.

This clone was detected only once. This chain uses TRBV28 with TRBJ1-2, with D unresolved. Germline V gene data show CDR1 as MDHEN and CDR2 as SYDVKM. Trimming pared 3 bases from V and 2 bases from J, leaving 4 bases between. The CDR3 sequence is 12 residues long. Written as DNA, the CDR3 is TGTGCCAGCAGTTTGCAGAACTATGGCTACACCTTC. This encodes CASSLQNYGYTF.

This clone was counted a few times. The chain joins TRBV10-1 to TRBJ2-5; 7 bases fit TRBD2. The assigned J gene may be wrong: the sequence end matches TRBJ2-7 better. Germline V lookup: CDR1 WNHNN, CDR2 SYGVQD (reference sequence). CDR3 size: 14 residues. CDR3 in amino acids: CASSDGGSSYEQYF. The CDR3 bases are TGCGCCAGCAGTGATGGCGGGAGCTCCTACGAGCAGTACTTC.

This chain links TRBV6-6 with TRBJ1-2, with D unclear. With 0 bases removed from V and 0 bases from J, the gap between germline ends came to 11 bases. CDR1 is MNHNY, CDR2 SVGAGI, per germline (reference sequence). This CDR3 is built from 16 residues. Here the CDR3 DNA reads TGTGCCAGCAGTTACTCTTTCCAGGCTTCTAACTATGGCTACACCTTC. Translating gives CASSYSFQASNYGYTF.

This rearrangement joins TRBV29-1 to TRBJ2-7; D is undetermined. This CDR3 has 10 amino acids. Germline V lookup: CDR1 SQVTM, CDR2 ANQGSEA. Trimming removed 4 bases from V and 3 bases from J, with 4 bases in between. CDR3 sequence reads: CSVADYEQYF. The CDR3 nucleotides are TGCAGCGTTGCGGACTACGAGCAGTACTTC.

The J gene is TRBJ2-5, the V gene TRBV30, with 10 bases that match TRBD2. The germline V gene has CDR1 GTSNPN and CDR2 SVGIG (reference sequence). This CDR3 has 13 amino acids. The ends lost 5 bases at V and 5 bases at J; junction bases unmatched: 5. CDR3 in amino acids: CAWALAGWETQYF. As DNA, the CDR3 is TGTGCCTGGGCACTAGCGGGGTGGGAGACCCAGTACTTC. The full variable domain, its missing parts supplied by reference TRBV30 and TRBJ2-5, is SQTIHQWPATLVQPVGSPLSLECTVEGTSNPNLYWYRQAAGRGLQLLFYSVGIGQISSEVPQNLSASRPQDRQFILSSKKLLLSDSGFYLCAWALAGWETQYFGPGTRLLVL.